A single sample is the source of the 16 T cell receptor beta chains below, sequenced in a study of neoadjuvant anti-PD-1 for oral cavity cancer. Time point denoted: after neoadjuvant nivolumab, at surgical resection. Sequencing was performed with immunoSEQ multiplex PCR; in TCRdb, only in-frame clones are kept and a portion is missing. The repertoire holds about 32,000 clones, with 80% as singletons. Sequencing was performed on PBMCs, taken after nivolumab (anti-PD-1) treatment. These receptors all come from a person between 40 and 80 years old with oral cavity squamous cell carcinoma.

The rearrangement uses TRBV11-2 and TRBJ1-2; TRBD1 agrees at 8 bases. Trimming took 5 bases from V and 2 from J; bases not matched to a gene: 7. This CDR3 region has 15 residues. Germline CDR1 and CDR2: SGHAT and FQNNGV. The CDR3 DNA is TGTGCCAGCAGCCTTCAGGGGGCGGCCAACTATGGCTACACCTTC. Amino acids: CASSLQGAANYGYTF.

The chain links TRBV7-2 to TRBJ2-1; tentatively, D is TRBD2 (6 bases). CDR3 length equals 12 residues. V was pared by 5 bases and J by 5 bases, with 7 bases between. Germline CDR1 reads SGHTA; CDR2 reads FQGNSA. CDR3 nucleotide sequence: TGTGCCAGCAGCCAGCGGGACAATGAGCAGTTCTTC. Amino acid sequence: CASSQRDNEQFF.

The rearrangement uses TRBV7-2 and TRBJ2-6; 8 nucleotides agree with TRBD1. Trimming removed 4 bases from V and 2 bases from J; junction bases left unmatched: 4. The CDR3 consists of 16 residues. Germline lookup yields CDR1 SGHTA and CDR2 FQGNSA. CDR3 DNA sequence: TGTGCCAGCAGCTGGGAGACAGGGGCTGGGGCCAACGTCCTGACTTTC. It yields the protein CASSWETGAGANVLTF.

The chain recombines TRBV19 with TRBJ1-1; D uncertain. V was cut by 9 bases and J by 3 bases, with 14 bases left in between. CDR1 and CDR2 from the germline V gene are LNHDA and SQIVND (reference sequence). CDR3 length: 13 residues. This chain's CDR3 is CASRDGLHTEAFF. The CDR3 nucleotides are TGTGCCAGCCGAGACGGTTTACACACTGAAGCTTTCTTT.

Within the sample, this clone is medium-sized. The chain uses TRBV5-4 and TRBJ1-1; D remains unclear. CDR3 size: 17 residues. V was clipped by 0 bases and J by 3 bases, with 18 bases between them. Germline V gene lookup returns CDR1 SGHNT and CDR2 YYREEE (reference sequence). CDR3 region: CASSLGGGRGFDTEAFF. As DNA, the CDR3 is TGTGCCAGCAGCTTGGGCGGCGGACGCGGTTTTGACACTGAAGCTTTCTTT.

This chain connects TRBV5-6 to TRBJ1-3; no clear D. The germline V gene encodes CDR1 SGHDT and CDR2 YYEEEE. Trimming stripped 4 bases from V and 8 bases from J, with 7 bases between. This CDR3 spans 11 amino acids. CDR3 in DNA: TGTGCCAGCAGCCTGCGGGACACCATATATTTT. Encoded protein: CASSLRDTIYF. Using reference TRBV5-6 and TRBJ1-3 for the parts outside the CDR3, the full variable domain is DAGVTQSPTHLIKTRGQQVTLRCSPKSGHDTVSWYQQALGQGPQFIFQYYEEEERQRGNFPDRFSGHQFPNYSSELNVNALLLGDSALYLCASSLRDTIYFGEGSWLTVV.

This clone was recorded a few times. The chain recombines TRBV10-2 with TRBJ2-7; D might be TRBD2 (5 bases). V was clipped by 4 bases and J by 2 bases, with 12 bases between them. This CDR3 has 14 residues. CDR1 WSHSY and CDR2 SAAADI come from the germline V gene. Here the CDR3 reads CASSVSGETYEQYF. DNA for the CDR3: TGCGCCAGCAGTGTAAGCGGAGAGACCTACGAGCAGTACTTC.

The V call is TRBV5-1, the J call TRBJ1-1, with 9 bases aligning to TRBD1. V dropped 2 bases and J dropped 12; count of bases not matched to a gene: 5. The germline CDR1 and CDR2 sequences are SGHRS and YFSETQ. The CDR3 extends over 12 amino acids. CDR3 nucleotides: TGCGCCAGCAGCTTTACCGGGACAGGGCCTTTCTTT. This translates into CASSFTGTGPFF.

The chain couples TRBV7-9 to TRBJ1-1, with 8 bases fitting TRBD1. This CDR3 is built from 13 residues. Germline V gene lookup returns CDR1 SEHNR and CDR2 FQNEAQ (reference sequence). Trimming cost V 3 bases and J 11 bases; bases outside gene matches: 8. The CDR3 nucleotides are TGTGCCAGCAGCTTGGACAGGGCGAATGGGGCTTTCTTT. Protein product: CASSLDRANGAFF.

This chain links TRBV5-4 with TRBJ2-1, with 8 nucleotides matching TRBD1. This CDR3 has 15 amino acids. Germline CDR1 reads SGHNT; CDR2 reads YYREEE (reference sequence). The J segment lost 4 bases and the V segment lost 2 bases, leaving 5 bases of the junction unmatched. CDR3 sequence: CASSFGQGAYNEQFF. The CDR3 nucleotides read TGTGCCAGCAGCTTCGGACAGGGTGCGTACAATGAGCAGTTCTTC.

The chain combines TRBV7-8 with TRBJ2-1; tentatively, D is TRBD1 or TRBD2 (6 bases each). CDR1 and CDR2 from the germline V gene are SGHVS and FQNEAQ. This CDR3 comprises 15 residues. V lost 7 bases to trimming and J lost 10 bases, with 23 bases between them. The CDR3 here is CASTLGGQIDWEQFF. The CDR3 nucleotides read TGTGCCAGCACCCTGGGGGGCCAGATCGACTGGGAGCAGTTCTTC.

The V call is TRBV5-6, the J call TRBJ1-2, with D perhaps matching TRBD1 (5 bases). CDR3 size: 18 residues. The germline V gene has CDR1 SGHDT and CDR2 YYEEEE. V lost 1 base, J lost 2 bases, and 21 bases lay in between. CDR3 sequence: CASSLLGGLPRSNYGYTF. Here the CDR3 DNA reads TGTGCCAGCAGCTTGTTGGGGGGTTTGCCACGATCCAACTATGGCTACACCTTC.

The chain links TRBV2 to TRBJ1-5; no firm D call. In germline, CDR1 is SNHLY, CDR2 FYNNEI. The CDR3 contains 14 residues. V lost 6 bases and J lost 2, with 11 bases in between. CDR3 loop: CASSWRVGNQPQHF. CDR3 DNA: TGTGCCAGCAGCTGGAGGGTGGGCAATCAGCCCCAGCATTTT.

The chain combines TRBV21-1 with TRBJ1-5; the table assigns TRBD1, which was not confirmed against the DNA. TRBV21-1 is a recognized pseudogene. The CDR3 is 16 residues long. In DNA form, the CDR3 reads TGTGCCAGCAGCAAAAGGAAGGGGGATAGCAATCAGCCCCAGCATTTT. It is translated as CASSKRKGDSNQPQHF.

The V gene is TRBV5-4, the J gene TRBJ2-6; unclear D gene. The V gene lost 0 bases and the J gene lost 0 bases, with 7 bases spanning the gap. Germline values: CDR1 SGHNT, CDR2 YYREEE (reference sequence). This CDR3 is 16 amino acids long. The CDR3 spells CASSLAGGSGANVLTF. The CDR3 region has the DNA TGTGCCAGCAGCTTGGCGGGCGGCTCTGGGGCCAACGTCCTGACTTTC.

CDR3 loop: CASSRHMNTEAFF. Written as DNA, the CDR3 is TGTGCCAGCAGTCGACACATGAACACTGAAGCTTTCTTT. The chain combines TRBV6-5 with TRBJ1-1; no reliable D call. CDR1 and CDR2 from the germline V gene are MNHEY and SVGAGI. This CDR3 is 13 amino acids long. Trimming cost V 5 bases and J 0 bases, with 7 bases left between them.